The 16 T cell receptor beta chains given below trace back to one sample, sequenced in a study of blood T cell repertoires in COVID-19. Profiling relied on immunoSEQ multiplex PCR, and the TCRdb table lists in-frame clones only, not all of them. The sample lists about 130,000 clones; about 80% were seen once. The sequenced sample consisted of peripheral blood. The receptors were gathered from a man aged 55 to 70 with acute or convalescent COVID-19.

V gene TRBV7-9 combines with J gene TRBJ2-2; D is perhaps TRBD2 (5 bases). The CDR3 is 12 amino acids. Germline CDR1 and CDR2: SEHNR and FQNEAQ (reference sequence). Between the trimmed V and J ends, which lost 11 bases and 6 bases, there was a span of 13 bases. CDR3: CAYGRDAGELFF. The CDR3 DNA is TGTGCCTACGGACGGGATGCCGGGGAGCTGTTTTTT.

Here the CDR3 reads CASSLITGNTEAFF. The CDR3 region has the DNA TGCGCCAGCAGCTTAATAACAGGGAACACTGAAGCTTTCTTT. This chain joins TRBV5-1 and TRBJ1-1; D may be TRBD1 (5 bases). Germline CDR1 reads SGHRS; CDR2 reads YFSETQ. The CDR3 sequence is 14 residues long. V was clipped by 2 bases and J by 1 base, with 9 bases between them.

Written as DNA, the CDR3 is TGCGCCAGCAGCTTGGGTTGGGGCACTAACTATGGCTACACCTTC. Translated: CASSLGWGTNYGYTF. V gene TRBV5-1 combines with J gene TRBJ1-2, with TRBD1 as a possible D gene (5 bases). Per the germline V gene, CDR1 is SGHRS and CDR2 is YFSETQ. There are 15 residues in the CDR3. Trimming pared 0 bases from V and 0 bases from J, leaving 9 bases between.

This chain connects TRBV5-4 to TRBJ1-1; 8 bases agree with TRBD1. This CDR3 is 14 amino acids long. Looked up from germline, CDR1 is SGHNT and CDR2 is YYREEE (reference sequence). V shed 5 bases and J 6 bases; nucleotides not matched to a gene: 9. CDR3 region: CASRPDRARPEAFF. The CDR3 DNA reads TGTGCCAGCAGGCCGGACAGGGCAAGGCCTGAAGCTTTCTTT.

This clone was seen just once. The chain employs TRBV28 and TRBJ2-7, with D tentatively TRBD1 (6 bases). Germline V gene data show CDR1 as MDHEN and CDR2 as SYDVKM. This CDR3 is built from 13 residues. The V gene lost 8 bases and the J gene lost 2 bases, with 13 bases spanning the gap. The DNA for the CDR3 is TGTGCCAGCGGGGGCGGGCCAACCTACGAGCAGTACTTC. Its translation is CASGGGPTYEQYF.

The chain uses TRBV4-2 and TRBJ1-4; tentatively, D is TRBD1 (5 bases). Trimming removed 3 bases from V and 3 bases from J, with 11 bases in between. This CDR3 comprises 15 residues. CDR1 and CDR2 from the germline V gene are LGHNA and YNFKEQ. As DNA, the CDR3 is TGTGCCAGCAGCCAGGGGGGACGGTCTAATGAAAAACTGTTTTTT. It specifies CASSQGGRSNEKLFF.

CDR3 protein: CASRRGQEPSYEQYF. CDR3 DNA: TGTGCCAGCAGGAGAGGACAGGAACCCTCCTACGAGCAGTACTTC. V is TRBV3-1 (or the pseudogene TRBV3-2) and J is TRBJ2-7, with 7 positions matching TRBD1. The germline V gene encodes CDR1 LGHDT and CDR2 YNNKEL (reference sequence). The CDR3 runs to 15 residues. Trimming took 6 bases from V and 0 from J; bases not matched to a gene: 8.

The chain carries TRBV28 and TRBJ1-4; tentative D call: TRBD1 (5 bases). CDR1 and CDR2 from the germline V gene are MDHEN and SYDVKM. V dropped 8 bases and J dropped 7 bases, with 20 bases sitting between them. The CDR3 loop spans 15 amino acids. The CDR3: CASRGVKGHGEKLFF. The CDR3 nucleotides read TGTGCCAGCCGGGGGGTAAAGGGGCACGGTGAAAAACTGTTTTTT.

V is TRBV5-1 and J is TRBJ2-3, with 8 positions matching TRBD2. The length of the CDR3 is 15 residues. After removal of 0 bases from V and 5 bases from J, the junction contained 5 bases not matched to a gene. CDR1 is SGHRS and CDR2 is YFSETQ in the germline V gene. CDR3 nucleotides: TGCGCCAGCAGCTTGGAAGCGGGAGAGGAAGATACGCAGTATTTT. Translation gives CASSLEAGEEDTQYF.

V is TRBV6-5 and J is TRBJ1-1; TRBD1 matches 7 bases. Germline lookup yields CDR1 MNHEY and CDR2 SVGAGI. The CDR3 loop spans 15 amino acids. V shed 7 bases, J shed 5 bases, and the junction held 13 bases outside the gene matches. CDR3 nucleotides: TGTGCCAGCACCCATCCGGGACAGCGAAATACTGAAGCTTTCTTT. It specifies CASTHPGQRNTEAFF.

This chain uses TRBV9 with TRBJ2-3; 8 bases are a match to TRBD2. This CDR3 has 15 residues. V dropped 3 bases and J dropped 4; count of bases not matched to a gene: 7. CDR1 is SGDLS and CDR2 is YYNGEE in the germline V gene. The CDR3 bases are TGTGCCAGCAGCGGGACGGGAGGGCTGGCAGATACGCAGTATTTT. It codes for CASSGTGGLADTQYF.

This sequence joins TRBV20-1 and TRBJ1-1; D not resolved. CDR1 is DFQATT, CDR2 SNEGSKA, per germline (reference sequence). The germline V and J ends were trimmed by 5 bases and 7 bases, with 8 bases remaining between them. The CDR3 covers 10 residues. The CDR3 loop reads CSAGRGEAFF. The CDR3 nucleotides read TGCAGTGCTGGCCGGGGTGAAGCTTTCTTT.

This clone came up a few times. In DNA, the CDR3 is TGTGCCAGCTCAACCGGGACAGGCACCTCCTACGAGCAGTACTTC. Translating gives CASSTGTGTSYEQYF. The V call is TRBV18, the J call TRBJ2-7; TRBD1 matches 8 bases. CDR1 KGHSH and CDR2 LQKENI come from the germline V gene. The CDR3 consists of 15 residues. J lost 0 bases, V lost 5 bases, and 6 bases had no gene match.

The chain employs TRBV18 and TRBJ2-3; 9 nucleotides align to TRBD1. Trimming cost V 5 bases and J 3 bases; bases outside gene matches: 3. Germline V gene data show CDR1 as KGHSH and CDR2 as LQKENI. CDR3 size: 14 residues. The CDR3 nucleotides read TGTGCCAGCTCAGGGACAGGGAATACAGATACGCAGTATTTT. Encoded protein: CASSGTGNTDTQYF.

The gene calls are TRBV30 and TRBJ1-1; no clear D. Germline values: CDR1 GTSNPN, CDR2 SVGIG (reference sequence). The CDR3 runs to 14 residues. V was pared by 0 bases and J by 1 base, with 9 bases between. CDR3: CAWSVRHSNTEAFF. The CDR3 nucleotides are TGTGCCTGGAGTGTGCGTCACTCGAACACTGAAGCTTTCTTT.

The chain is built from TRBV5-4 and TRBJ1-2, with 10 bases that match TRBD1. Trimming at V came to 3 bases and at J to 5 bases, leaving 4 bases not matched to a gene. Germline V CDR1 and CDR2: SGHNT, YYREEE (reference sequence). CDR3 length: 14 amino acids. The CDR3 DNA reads TGTGCCAGCAGCTCCGGGACAGGGGCATATGGCTACACCTTC. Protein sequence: CASSSGTGAYGYTF.